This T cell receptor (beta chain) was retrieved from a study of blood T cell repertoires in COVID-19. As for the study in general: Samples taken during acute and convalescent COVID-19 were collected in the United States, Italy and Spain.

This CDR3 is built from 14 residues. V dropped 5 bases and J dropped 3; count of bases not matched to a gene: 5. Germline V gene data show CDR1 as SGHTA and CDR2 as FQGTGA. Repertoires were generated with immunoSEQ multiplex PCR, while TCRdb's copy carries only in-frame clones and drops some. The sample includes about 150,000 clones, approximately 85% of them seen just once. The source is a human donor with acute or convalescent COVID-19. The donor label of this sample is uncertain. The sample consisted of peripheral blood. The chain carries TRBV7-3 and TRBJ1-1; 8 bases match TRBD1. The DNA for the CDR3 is TGTGCCAGCAGCCCAGGGACAGGCCACACTGAAGCTTTCTTT. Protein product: CASSPGTGHTEAFF.